These 24 T cell receptor beta chains were all obtained from the same sample, sequenced in a study of cytomegalovirus exposure and HLA in healthy donors. In the PCR, 60 Vbeta and 13 Jbeta primers were used. Profiling relied on immunoSEQ multiplex PCR, and the TCRdb table lists in-frame clones only, not all of them. The sample records about 110,000 clones, roughly 69% being singletons. The sequenced sample consisted of PBMCs. The receptor set was obtained from a woman aged 40 to 49 in good health and CMV-seropositive.

V usage is TRBV15 and J usage is TRBJ1-1; D unresolved. The germline V and J ends were trimmed by 0 bases and 2 bases, with 13 bases remaining between them. This CDR3 is 16 amino acids long. Germline V gene lookup returns CDR1 LNHNV and CDR2 YYDKDF (reference sequence). This CDR3 reads CATSRDRLPSNTEAFF. The CDR3 bases are TGTGCCACCAGCAGAGACAGACTGCCGTCAAACACTGAAGCTTTCTTT.

The chain carries TRBV19 and TRBJ1-2, with D perhaps matching TRBD1 (5 bases). The CDR3 sequence is 14 residues long. Trimming left V 7 bases short and J 2 bases short, with 14 bases between. Germline CDR1 LNHDA, CDR2 SQIVND (reference sequence). The CDR3 DNA reads TGTGCCAGTACCGAGGTAGGGGCCAACTATGGCTACACCTTC. Encoded protein: CASTEVGANYGYTF. Based on the CDR3 plus reference TRBV19 and TRBJ1-2, the full variable domain is DGGITQSPKYLFRKEGQNVTLSCEQNLNHDAMYWYRQDPGQGLRLIYYSQIVNDFQKGDIAEGYSVSREKKESFPLTVTSAQKNPTAFYLCASTEVGANYGYTFGSGTRLTVV.

V and J are TRBV4-1 and TRBJ1-1; TRBD1 might be the D (5 bases). The CDR3 runs 15 residues. Between the trimmed V and J ends, which lost 0 bases and 1 base, there was a span of 9 bases. CDR1 MGHRA and CDR2 YSYEKL come from the germline V gene. The CDR3 protein is CASSQEVQGNTEAFF. The CDR3 DNA follows: TGCGCCAGCAGCCAAGAGGTTCAGGGGAACACTGAAGCTTTCTTT.

The V call is TRBV4-1, the J call TRBJ1-4, with 9 nucleotides matching TRBD1. The CDR3 is made up of 18 amino acids. CDR1 is MGHRA, CDR2 YSYEKL, per germline. Trimming took 5 bases from V and 8 from J; bases not matched to a gene: 18. The CDR3 DNA sequence: TGCGCCAGCAGCTCGCCGGGACAGGGTAGAACATATGAGGAAAAACTGTTTTTT. Its protein is CASSSPGQGRTYEEKLFF.

The count of this clone is one. This chain joins TRBV5-1 and TRBJ1-1, with D perhaps TRBD1 (5 bases). The V end was cut by 4 bases, the J end by 6 bases, with 19 bases between. The CDR3 is made up of 15 amino acids. The germline V gene has CDR1 SGHRS and CDR2 YFSETQ. CDR3 sequence: CASSPIQSGGAEAFF. CDR3 nucleotide sequence: TGCGCCAGCAGCCCTATACAATCTGGGGGGGCTGAAGCTTTCTTT.

V gene TRBV6-1 combines with J gene TRBJ1-5; D is ambiguous. The CDR3 totals 13 residues. Germline V gene lookup returns CDR1 MNHNS and CDR2 SASEGT. V was pared by 7 bases and J by 6 bases, with 13 bases between. Here the CDR3 reads CASTQSWSQPQHF. DNA for the CDR3: TGTGCCAGCACCCAAAGCTGGAGTCAGCCCCAGCATTTT.

This clone was picked up one time. This chain joins TRBV15 and TRBJ1-5, with TRBD1 as a possible D gene (5 bases). The V end was cut by 6 bases, the J end by 3 bases, with 6 bases between. The CDR3 sequence is 12 residues long. CDR1 is LNHNV, CDR2 YYDKDF, per germline (reference sequence). In DNA, the CDR3 is TGTGCCACCAGAGGGGTCAATCAGCCCCAGCATTTT. Translated, it gives CATRGVNQPQHF.

The chain recombines TRBV6-1 with TRBJ2-3; D is uncertain. The CDR3 is 14 residues long. Germline assignment: CDR1 MNHNS and CDR2 SASEGT. V lost 4 bases to trimming and J lost 4 bases, with 12 bases between them. CDR3 bases: TGTGCCAGCAGTGCAGGATCAGATGCAGATACGCAGTATTTT. This sequence encodes CASSAGSDADTQYF.

The J gene is TRBJ1-5, the V gene TRBV7-9, with 8 bases that match TRBD1. CDR1 SEHNR and CDR2 FQNEAQ come from the germline V gene (reference sequence). The V and J ends lost 4 bases and 3 bases, in that order; junction bases with no gene match: 5. The CDR3 has 15 residues. The CDR3 coding sequence is TGTGCCAGCAGCTCGACAGGGGAGGACAATCAGCCCCAGCATTTT. As protein: CASSSTGEDNQPQHF.

The gene calls are TRBV29-1 and TRBJ2-7, with D possibly being TRBD2 (5 bases). The length of the CDR3 is 12 residues. With 4 bases removed from V and 1 base from J, the gap between germline ends came to 8 bases. Germline V gene sequence: CDR1 SQVTM, CDR2 ANQGSEA. The CDR3 here is CSVGGKSYEQYF. DNA of the CDR3: TGCAGCGTTGGAGGGAAGTCCTACGAGCAGTACTTC.

This sequence joins TRBV6-1 and TRBJ1-5; 8 bases map to TRBD1. V trimming: 4 bases; J trimming: 5 bases; junction bases outside the gene matches: 7. Germline V gene lookup returns CDR1 MNHNS and CDR2 SASEGT. CDR3 length: 15 amino acids. Here the CDR3 DNA reads TGTGCCAGCAGTGGTAACGCAGGGGGCTATCAGCCCCAGCATTTT. Its protein product is CASSGNAGGYQPQHF.

The V gene is TRBV2, the J gene TRBJ2-5; 9 bases align to TRBD1. CDR3 length: 17 residues. After removal of 5 bases from V and 1 base from J, the junction contained 11 bases not matched to a gene. Germline CDR1 SNHLY, CDR2 FYNNEI. The CDR3 region has the DNA TGTGCCAGCAGTCTCACAGGGGGCCGGTTCGGCCAAGAGACCCAGTACTTC. This translates into CASSLTGGRFGQETQYF.

V and J are TRBV7-9 and TRBJ2-3; unclear D gene. Trimming left V 5 bases short and J 2 bases short, with 11 bases between. In germline, CDR1 is SEHNR, CDR2 FQNEAQ (reference sequence). The CDR3 spans 14 residues. CDR3 region: CASSPNSITDTQYF. In nucleotides, the CDR3 is TGTGCCAGCAGCCCAAACAGCATCACAGATACGCAGTATTTT.

The CDR3 DNA is TGTGCCAGTAGGGGACAGGGGGCATCCGGGGAGCTGTTTTTT. It specifies CASRGQGASGELFF. V gene TRBV19 combines with J gene TRBJ2-2; 12 nucleotides match TRBD1. J was trimmed by 6 bases and V by 6 bases; bases with no gene match: 2. The CDR3 totals 14 residues. Germline loops: CDR1 LNHDA, CDR2 SQIVND (reference sequence).

This clone was picked up a small number of times. This chain links TRBV9 with TRBJ1-1, with 8 bases lining up with TRBD1. The germline V gene has CDR1 SGDLS and CDR2 YYNGEE. The CDR3 is made up of 15 amino acids. V was clipped by 5 bases and J by 3 bases; unmatched bases: 9. The DNA of the CDR3 is TGTGCCAGCAGGGGGCAGGGGGCTCGGGACACTGAAGCTTTCTTT. The encoded protein is CASRGQGARDTEAFF.

The rearrangement uses TRBV4-2 and TRBJ1-2, with 9 bases identical to TRBD1. Trimming removed 2 bases from V and 5 bases from J; junction bases left unmatched: 3. CDR3 size: 14 residues. Germline-derived CDR1 and CDR2 are LGHNA and YNFKEQ. CDR3 region: CASSQPDRGYGYTF. CDR3 nucleotides: TGTGCCAGCAGCCAACCGGACAGGGGTTATGGCTACACCTTC.

The J gene is TRBJ1-2, the V gene TRBV9; 8 bases are a match to TRBD1. V lost 0 bases and J lost 4; bases outside the gene matches: 5. Per the germline V gene, CDR1 is SGDLS and CDR2 is YYNGEE. The CDR3 is 15 amino acids. This CDR3 reads CASSVAGQGPYGYTF. CDR3 DNA sequence: TGTGCCAGCAGCGTAGCTGGACAGGGCCCCTATGGCTACACCTTC.

There are a few counts of this clone. V is TRBV18 and J is TRBJ1-6; D is ambiguous. Germline lookup yields CDR1 KGHSH and CDR2 LQKENI. This CDR3 comprises 13 residues. V lost 2 bases to trimming and J lost 6 bases, with 5 bases between them. For the CDR3, the DNA is TGTGCCAGCTCACCAGCTACTAATTCACCCCTCCACTTT. It translates to CASSPATNSPLHF.

The chain recombines TRBV27 with TRBJ1-5, with D uncertain. The CDR3 is 15 residues long. Trimming took off 5 bases at V and 0 bases at J, with 11 bases between the two ends. Per the germline V gene, CDR1 is MNHEY and CDR2 is SMNVEV (reference sequence). CDR3: CASSRRRYSNQPQHF. CDR3 DNA sequence: TGTGCCAGCAGTCGACGGAGGTATAGCAATCAGCCCCAGCATTTT.

This clone has more than one count but fewer than ten. The rearrangement uses TRBV7-2 and TRBJ2-1, with 10 positions matching TRBD1. Looked up from germline, CDR1 is SGHTA and CDR2 is FQGNSA. This CDR3 contains 15 residues. V shed 2 bases, J shed 4 bases, and the junction held 2 bases outside the gene matches. The CDR3 loop reads CASSLPGQGYNEQFF. Written as DNA, the CDR3 is TGTGCCAGCAGCTTACCGGGACAGGGGTACAATGAGCAGTTCTTC.

This clone was found a few times. The chain carries TRBV13 and TRBJ2-7; 11 positions agree with TRBD2. With V trimmed by 5 bases and J by 4 bases, 4 bases remained unmatched. The CDR3 has 14 amino acids. Looked up from germline, CDR1 is PRHDT and CDR2 is FYEKMQ (reference sequence). DNA for the CDR3: TGTGCCAGCAGCCAGGGACTAGCGGTTTACGAGCAGTACTTC. This codes for CASSQGLAVYEQYF.

The genes are TRBV9 and TRBJ2-1, with a weak D call TRBD2 (6 bases). The V end was cut by 0 bases, the J end by 8 bases, with 12 bases between. Germline CDR1 reads SGDLS; CDR2 reads YYNGEE. This CDR3 contains 14 residues. CDR3 nucleotide sequence: TGTGCCAGCAGCGTAGGAGGGCGGGGCGATGAGCAGTTCTTC. As protein: CASSVGGRGDEQFF.

The chain couples TRBV10-2 to TRBJ2-7; D is possibly TRBD1 (6 bases). V lost 1 base and J 6 bases, leaving 10 bases between the germline ends. The CDR3 sequence is 13 residues long. CDR1 is WSHSY and CDR2 is SAAADI in the germline V gene. Written as DNA, the CDR3 is TGCGCCAGCAGTGAGTATAGGGGGAGCGAGCAGTACTTC. Translation gives CASSEYRGSEQYF.

J is TRBJ2-4 and V is TRBV7-2, with TRBD1 as a possible D gene (5 bases). Germline V CDR1 and CDR2: SGHTA, FQGNSA. The CDR3 is made up of 14 amino acids. V was trimmed by 1 base and J by 7 bases, leaving 11 bases between them. The DNA of the CDR3 is TGTGCCAGCAGCTTAGTAAGGGGAAGTAACATTCAGTACTTC. Amino acids: CASSLVRGSNIQYF.